This T cell receptor (beta chain) originates from a study of shared clonotypes between healthy human individuals. Sequencing was performed with immunoSEQ multiplex PCR; in TCRdb, only in-frame clones are kept and a portion is missing. The table records a few million clones, 90% to 95% of them present only once. V dropped 0 bases and J dropped 2 bases, with 14 bases sitting between them. The CDR3 is 16 residues long. From germline, CDR1 is SGDLS and CDR2 YYNGEE. This clone was detected a few times. Naive CD8 isolation took CD45RO-negative cells positively selected for CCR7 and excluded terminally differentiated effector memory CD45RA+ cells.

The sequencing sample was made of naive CD8+ T cells from PBMCs. The rearrangement uses TRBV9 and TRBJ1-2; D gene ambiguous. The receptor's source is a man aged 18 to 29 in good health. Some clones in this sample may be carry-over from other donors' samples. The CDR3 sequence: CASSVAVKTENYGYTF. For the CDR3, the DNA is TGTGCCAGCAGCGTAGCCGTAAAGACGGAGAACTATGGCTACACCTTC.